Reported below is one T cell receptor beta chain. No antigen is known for it. Each CDR3 protein is one row after TCRdb ran MiXCR on the 5' RACE reads. The sample lists 300,000 to 400,000 distinct CDR3 sequences, around 30% occurring once. This sample was taken from a study of T-cell memory formation after mild COVID-19. Findings and caveats of the study: Clones which contracted sat mainly in CM and EM if CD4+, and in EMRA if CD8+.

The CDR3 spans 17 residues. Germline CDR1 is SGHVS and CDR2 is FNYEAQ. Losses at the gene ends were 2 bases for V and 3 bases for J; bases not matched to a gene: 7. The chain couples TRBV7-6 to TRBJ2-6, with 7 bases matching TRBD1. Sequencing was carried out using PBMCs or a T cell subset sorted from them (not recorded which). This sequence originates from an adult woman who had mild COVID-19 (a few samples of this study predate the infection). Cell type and time point are not known. The CDR3 DNA sequence: TGTGCCAGCAGCTTAAGCCTCACAGGGGATGGGGCCAACGTCCTGACTTTC. Translating it yields CASSLSLTGDGANVLTF.